These T cell receptor beta chains were read from a single sample in a study of T cells in localized non-small cell lung cancer. The repertoire was sequenced with immunoSEQ multiplex PCR; TCRdb's copy has only in-frame clones and lacks some. This table holds approximately 140,000 clones, roughly 90% found once. Sequences were derived from peripheral blood, sampled before any cancer treatment. The source is a female donor older than 55 with stage I lung adenocarcinoma. CDR3s include the opening cysteine and the closing phenylalanine or tryptophan. D genes are given only for firm matches. Some rows mark clone size as missing; the rest say once, few, many or name a class of expanded clone.

TRBV19	-	-	TRBJ2-3	CASSISDVGSDTQYF	TGTGCCAGTAGTATTTCGGATGTGGGCTCCGATACGCAGTATTTT
TRBV6-6	-	-	TRBJ2-7	CASNSKEGAYEQYF	TGTGCCAGCAACTCAAAAGAAGGAGCCTACGAGCAGTACTTC
TRBV5-4	-	-	TRBJ2-7	CASSPVGGNYEQYF	TGTGCCAGCAGCCCGGTCGGAGGGAACTACGAGCAGTACTTC
TRBV7-2	-	-	TRBJ1-1	CASSFQGLEAFF	TGTGCCAGCAGCTTCCAGGGATTAGAAGCTTTCTTT
TRBV15	-	TRBD1	TRBJ2-7	CATSRAGTGTNEQYF	TGTGCCACCAGCAGAGCTGGGACAGGGACCAACGAGCAGTACTTC
TRBV6-5	-	-	TRBJ1-6	CASSSFSRSNNSPLHF	TGTGCCAGCAGTTCATTTTCCAGAAGTAATAATTCACCCCTCCACTTT
TRBV28	once	-	TRBJ1-5	CASSLRPAGNQPQHF	TGTGCCAGCAGTTTACGGCCAGCTGGCAATCAGCCCCAGCATTTT
TRBV5-1	-	TRBD1	TRBJ2-5	CASTKDRAWETQYF	TGCGCCAGCACCAAGGACAGGGCGTGGGAGACCCAGTACTTC
TRBV29-1	-	-	TRBJ2-3	CSVVGLVADTQYF	TGCAGCGTTGTCGGATTGGTCGCAGATACGCAGTATTTT
TRBV10-2	once	-	TRBJ1-2	CASSEWGRFYGYTF	TGCGCCAGCAGTGAATGGGGGCGGTTCTATGGCTACACCTTC
TRBV28	-	-	TRBJ1-5	CASSPVGTRASGGNQPQHF	TGTGCCAGCAGCCCCGTCGGGACCAGAGCAAGTGGGGGCAATCAGCCCCAGCATTTT
TRBV27	few	-	TRBJ2-7	CASSLWLGDQQYF	TGTGCCAGCAGTTTATGGCTTGGCGACCAGCAGTACTTC
TRBV30	-	-	TRBJ2-7	CAWSAGPYEQYF	TGTGCCTGGAGTGCAGGGCCCTACGAGCAGTACTTC
TRBV11-3	-	TRBD1	TRBJ2-1	CASSLRGPRDEQFF	TGTGCCAGCTCCCTGAGGGGGCCTAGGGATGAGCAGTTCTTC
TRBV9	-	TRBD2	TRBJ2-7	CASSVGTSPYEQYF	TGTGCCAGCAGCGTAGGGACTAGCCCGTACGAGCAGTACTTC
TRBV7-9	-	TRBD2	TRBJ2-5	CASSLKLADQETQYF	TGTGCCAGCAGCTTAAAACTAGCGGATCAAGAGACCCAGTACTTC
TRBV5-1	-	-	TRBJ2-6	CASSLVMGGANVLTF	TGCGCCAGCAGCTTGGTAATGGGCGGAGCCAACGTCCTGACTTTC
TRBV4-2	-	-	TRBJ1-2	CASSQDRQEYGYTF	TGTGCCAGCAGCCAAGACCGACAGGAGTATGGCTACACCTTC
TRBV18	-	TRBD2	TRBJ2-2	CASSPPAGRENTGELFF	TGTGCCAGCTCACCTCCAGCGGGGAGGGAGAACACCGGGGAGCTGTTTTTT
TRBV20-1	-	-	TRBJ2-7	CSARQGYEQYF	TGCAGTGCTAGACAGGGTTACGAGCAGTACTTC
TRBV5-1	-	TRBD2	TRBJ2-3	CASSFGGSGTDTQYF	TGCGCCAGCAGCTTCGGCGGGAGTGGAACAGATACGCAGTATTTT
TRBV11-3	-	-	TRBJ2-7	CASSSRDITSEQYF	TGTGCCAGCAGCTCCCGGGACATAACCTCCGAGCAGTACTTC
TRBV7-9	-	-	TRBJ2-5	CASSREPQETQYF	TGTGCCAGCAGCCGGGAGCCCCAAGAGACCCAGTACTTC